The clone carrying this T cell receptor beta chain was observed many times. The second PCR ran roughly 6 to 12 cycles with a sample-barcoded 5' primer and J-beta primers. CDR3-containing paired-end reads numbering at least 2.5 million came from each sample. A single record per CDR3 protein comes from TCRdb applying MiXCR to the 5' RACE reads. The sample records 550,000 to 800,000 distinct CDR3 sequences, 32% being singletons. This specimen belongs to a study of blood T cells in healthy people across ages. Overall study: In model experiments, template switching was able to capture about one barcoded beta molecule for every two T cells that were present.

V shed 4 bases and J shed 7 bases, with 13 bases lying between them. There are 12 residues in the CDR3. The V gene's germline CDR1 is SQVTM and CDR2 ANQGSEA. There were at least 6 micrograms of total RNA extracted from every sample. This chain joins TRBV29-1 and TRBJ1-2; D is uncertain. The sample consisted of blood. This TCR was recovered from a woman aged 80 or older in good health. The CDR3 sequence is CSVAGSESGYTF. CDR3 sequence (DNA): TGCAGCGTTGCCGGGAGCGAGAGTGGCTACACCTTC.